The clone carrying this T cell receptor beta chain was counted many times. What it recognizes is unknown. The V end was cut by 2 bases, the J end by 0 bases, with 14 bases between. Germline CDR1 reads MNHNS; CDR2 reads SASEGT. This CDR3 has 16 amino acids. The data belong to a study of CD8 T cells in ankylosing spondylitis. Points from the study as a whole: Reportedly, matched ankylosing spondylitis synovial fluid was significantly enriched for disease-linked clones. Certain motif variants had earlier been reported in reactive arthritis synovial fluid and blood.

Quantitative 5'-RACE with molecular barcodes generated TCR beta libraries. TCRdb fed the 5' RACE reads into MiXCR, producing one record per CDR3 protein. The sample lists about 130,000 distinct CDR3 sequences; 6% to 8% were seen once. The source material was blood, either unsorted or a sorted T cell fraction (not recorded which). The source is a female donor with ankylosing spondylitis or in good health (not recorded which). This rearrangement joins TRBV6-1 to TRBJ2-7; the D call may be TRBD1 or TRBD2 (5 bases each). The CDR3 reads CASSENDRGSSYEQYF. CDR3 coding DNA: TGTGCCAGCAGTGAAAACGACCGGGGCAGCTCCTACGAGCAGTACTTC.